The rows below give T cell receptor beta chains drawn from one sample of a study of T-cell reconstitution after alpha-beta-depleted transplantation in children. From the PCR reads, TCRdb called clonotypes with MiXCR, one entry per CDR3 protein. Of fewer than 550,000 distinct CDR3 sequences in the sample, more than 9.5% are singletons; the top ten hold 12% to 15%. The starting material was PBMCs, mostly from graft donor cells, obtained 180 days after TCRalphabeta/CD19-depleted stem cell transplant. The receptors here all came from a female patient between 2 and 10 years old who had a stem cell transplant for aplastic anemia, so the T cells may come from the graft donor. The CDR3 runs from the conserved cysteine through the conserved F or W. The D gene is left open where the match is weak. For some rows the clone size is stated as once, few or many, or as a class when expanded; others skip it.

>TRBV4-3|.|TRBJ2-3|few
TGCGCCAGCAGCCAAGAAGGTCCCCCAGATACGCAGTATTTT
CASSQEGPPDTQYF
>TRBV20-1|.|TRBJ1-5|few
TGCAGTGCTAGAGAGTACTATCAGCCCCAGCATTTT
CSAREYYQPQHF
>TRBV12-3/TRBV12-4|.|TRBJ1-6|few
TGTGCCAGCACCCTAGACCCGACATCACGGAATTCACCCCTCCACTTT
CASTLDPTSRNSPLHF
>TRBV5-1|TRBD1|TRBJ2-1|many
TGCGCCAGCAGCCCCCGGGACAGGGGTGATGAGCAGTTCTTC
CASSPRDRGDEQFF
>TRBV21-1|.|TRBJ2-2|few
TGTGCCAGCAGCAAAGCGACAACACGGGGAGGGGGCGGGGAGCTGTTTTTT
CASSKATTRGGGGELFF
>TRBV9|.|TRBJ2-1|few
TGTGCCAGCAGCGTAGTGAGCCTAGCGGAGCAGTTCTTC
CASSVVSLAEQFF
>TRBV18|TRBD2|TRBJ2-2|.
TGTGCCAGCTCACCGGACCCCCGGGACTACCACACCGGGGAGCTGTTTTTT
CASSPDPRDYHTGELFF
>TRBV10-3|.|TRBJ2-2|few
TGTGCCATCAGCCCCTGGCAGCCGAACACCGGGGAGCTGTTTTTT
CAISPWQPNTGELFF
>TRBV28|TRBD1|TRBJ1-5|few
TGTGCCAGCAGTCCACCGGGACAGGGTGGTCAGCCCCAGCATTTT
CASSPPGQGGQPQHF
>TRBV7-9|TRBD1|TRBJ2-3|.
TGTGCCAGCAGCAACCTCAAGGGGACAGGATGCACAGATACGCAGTATTTT
CASSNLKGTGCTDTQYF
>TRBV28|.|TRBJ2-7|many
TGTGCCAGGCCGGGCGTGGTGGTCTTTTACGAGCAGTACTTC
CARPGVVVFYEQYF
>TRBV12-3/TRBV12-4|.|TRBJ1-5|.
TGTGCCAGCAGAGACAGATATAGCAATCAGCCCCAGCATTTT
CASRDRYSNQPQHF
>TRBV7-2|TRBD1|TRBJ1-5|.
TGTGCCAGCAGCTTCGAGACGATACAGGGGGCCCAGCATTTT
CASSFETIQGAQHF
>TRBV11-2|.|TRBJ2-2|.
TGTGCCAGCAGCACAGAGGGGAGTGGCCCCGGGGAGCTGTTTTTT
CASSTEGSGPGELFF
>TRBV18|.|TRBJ2-3|many
TGTGCCAGCTCACCAGGACCGAGCACAGATACGCAGTATTTT
CASSPGPSTDTQYF
>TRBV2|TRBD1|TRBJ2-7|.
TGTGCCAGCAGTGAATCGTGGACAGGGGACGACGAGCAGTACTTC
CASSESWTGDDEQYF
>TRBV5-6|.|TRBJ2-2|few
TGTGCCAGCAGCTTGCTCCGAGACACCGGGGAGCTGTTTTTT
CASSLLRDTGELFF
>TRBV19|TRBD1|TRBJ2-7|few
TGTGCCAGTAGTCTCGCCTTGGGACAGGGCTACGAGCAGTACTTC
CASSLALGQGYEQYF
>TRBV10-3|TRBD2|TRBJ2-1|few
TGTGCCATCAGTGAGTCAGCGGGGGGGGCCTACAATGAGCAGTTCTTC
CAISESAGGAYNEQFF
>TRBV29-1|.|TRBJ2-1|.
TGCAGCACACTAGTTTGGTCCTACAATGAGCAGTTCTTC
CSTLVWSYNEQFF
>TRBV12-3/TRBV12-4|.|TRBJ2-2|few
TGTGCCAGCAGTTTAGGTACTAGTAAGACCGGGGAGCTGTTTTTT
CASSLGTSKTGELFF
>TRBV12-3/TRBV12-4|.|TRBJ1-1|.
TGTGCCAGCAGTTTTGGAGTGGGTACTGAAGCTTTCTTT
CASSFGVGTEAFF
>TRBV5-1|TRBD1|TRBJ1-6|few
TGCGCCAGCAGCTTGGGGGGACAGGGGCGCTCACCCCTCCACTTT
CASSLGGQGRSPLHF
>TRBV2|.|TRBJ2-2|many
TGTGCCAGCAGTGAAGGATCCGGGGAGCTGTTTTTT
CASSEGSGELFF
>TRBV5-1|TRBD2|TRBJ2-1|.
TGCGCCAGCAGCTCGCGACTAGCGGGCTCATCGAATGAGCAGTTCTTC
CASSSRLAGSSNEQFF
>TRBV27|TRBD1|TRBJ1-5|few
TGTGCCAGCAGTCCATCGGGACAGATTAGCAATCAGCCCCAGCATTTT
CASSPSGQISNQPQHF
>TRBV28|.|TRBJ1-2|.
TGTGCCAGCGGCCGCCGGGGCTACACCTTC
CASGRRGYTF
>TRBV12-3/TRBV12-4|TRBD1|TRBJ1-1|many
TGTGCCAGCACCGCGGACAGGGGCACTGAAGCTTTCTTT
CASTADRGTEAFF
>TRBV27|TRBD1|TRBJ1-2|few
TGTGCCAGCAGTTTTTCGCCGCCGACAGGGAACTATGGCTACACCTTC
CASSFSPPTGNYGYTF
>TRBV12-3/TRBV12-4|TRBD2|TRBJ2-5|.
TGTGCCAGCAACGCGCGGCTAGCGGGATTGGAGACCCAGTACTTC
CASNARLAGLETQYF
>TRBV28|.|TRBJ2-7|.
TGTGCCAGCAGTTTTTGGGCCAGGGAATCCTACGAGCAGTACTTC
CASSFWARESYEQYF
>TRBV15|TRBD2|TRBJ2-4|few
TGTGCCACCAGCAGAGAGGGCCCGGGAGGCAAAAACATTCAGTACTTC
CATSREGPGGKNIQYF
>TRBV20-1|TRBD2|TRBJ2-3|few
TGCAGTGCTAGCCCACTAGCGGACACAGATACGCAGTATTTT
CSASPLADTDTQYF
>TRBV18|TRBD1|TRBJ2-7|few
TGTGCCAGCTCACCCAGGGGGACAGGGTGGTACGAGCAGTACTTC
CASSPRGTGWYEQYF
>TRBV5-5|.|TRBJ2-7|.
TGTGCCAGCAGCCACGGGGGGGACAGCCTACTTTACGAGCAGTACTTC
CASSHGGDSLLYEQYF
>TRBV3-1|TRBD2|TRBJ2-1|.
TGTGCCAGCAGCCCTAGCGGGAGGGCCTTTGAGCAGTTCTTC
CASSPSGRAFEQFF